This T cell receptor beta chain was identified in a study of T cell responses to AZD1222 COVID-19 vaccine. Study findings and constraints: Nearly half of the spike-specific TCRs reportedly recognize variant regions that carry no mutations. Spike-specific TCR depth and breadth grew after two AZD1222 doses. Every sample of the repertoires postdated the peak T cell response. Spike as a whole was targeted by vaccine-associated CD4 TCRs, dominant at 160-218 and 743-854.

Assay: immunoSEQ multiplex PCR; the TCRdb copy retains only in-frame clones and omits some. Among 130,000 to 150,000 clones listed, under 95% were seen once. The CDR3 has 16 amino acids. Losses at the gene ends were 6 bases for V and 3 bases for J; bases not matched to a gene: 8. The germline V gene encodes CDR1 ENHRY and CDR2 SYGVKD. In the case of this clone: Its antigen is not identified.

The clonotype originates from an adult in good health. Sequences were derived from peripheral blood, sampled on day 0 of AZD1222 vaccination. The chain uses TRBV10-3 and TRBJ1-2; 12 nucleotides align to TRBD1. In DNA, the CDR3 is TGTGCCATCAGACCGGGACAGGGGGCTCGGGACTATGGCTACACCTTC. Its translation is CAIRPGQGARDYGYTF.